One sample yielded the 21 T cell receptor beta chains listed below, sequenced in a study of blood T cell repertoires in COVID-19 (dated by TCRdb to 2018 to 2020). The receptor library was made with the immunoSEQ multiplex PCR assay. TCRdb holds this immuneACCESS table with in-frame rearrangements only. Some clones are missing; in checked studies, unresolved V genes explain under half, and the rest has no known cause. This sample is represented by 250,000 to 350,000 clones; over 75% of them were singletons. The top ten clones comprise around 7.8% of the sample. The sequencing input was peripheral blood. The source is a woman in her 50s who had recovered from COVID-19.

This clone was counted between two and nine times. The DNA of the CDR3 is TGTGCCAGCAGTTACTCGTTTGTGGGAGGTGTGGAGACCCAGTACTTC. This encodes CASSYSFVGGVETQYF. This rearrangement joins TRBV6-5 to TRBJ2-5, with D perhaps matching TRBD2 (6 bases). The germline V and J ends were trimmed by 0 bases and 5 bases, with 16 bases remaining between them. CDR1 and CDR2 from the germline V gene are MNHEY and SVGAGI. The CDR3 length is 16 residues.

In its sample, this clone was seen once. The J gene is TRBJ1-1, the V gene TRBV24-1, with D hard to call. This CDR3 has 13 amino acids. The V and J ends lost 7 bases and 3 bases respectively, with 11 bases between them. Germline assignment: CDR1 KGHDR and CDR2 SFDVKD. Written as DNA, the CDR3 is TGTGCCACCAGGGACTCACCCGACACTGAAGCTTTCTTT. Encoded protein: CATRDSPDTEAFF.

The J gene is TRBJ2-6, the V gene TRBV6-6; D unresolved. With 2 bases removed from V and 0 bases from J, the gap between germline ends came to 5 bases. Germline CDR1 reads MNHNY; CDR2 reads SVGAGI (reference sequence). This CDR3 contains 15 residues. CDR3 nucleotide sequence: TGTGCCAGCAGTTACCGCGGCTCTGGGGCCAACGTCCTGACTTTC. This gives the protein CASSYRGSGANVLTF.

The chain uses TRBV28 and TRBJ1-1; D not certain. The CDR3 is made up of 14 amino acids. V lost 5 bases and J lost 5, with 15 bases in between. Germline values: CDR1 MDHEN, CDR2 SYDVKM. The CDR3 DNA follows: TGTGCCAGCAGTGTCTATTCGAAAGATACTGAAGCTTTCTTT. Protein sequence: CASSVYSKDTEAFF.

V usage is TRBV5-1 and J usage is TRBJ2-7, with 10 bases aligning to TRBD2. The V segment lost 5 bases and the J segment 6 bases; nucleotides outside the gene matches: 11. Per germline, CDR1 SGHRS and CDR2 YFSETQ. The CDR3 spans 15 residues. CDR3 nucleotide sequence: TGCGCCAGCAGTTTAGAAGCGGGAGGGCCTTCCGAGCAGTACTTC. Translation: CASSLEAGGPSEQYF.

The chain recombines TRBV29-1 with TRBJ1-1; D is possibly TRBD1 (5 bases). The germline gives CDR1 SQVTM, CDR2 ANQGSEA. CDR3 size: 14 residues. V lost 8 bases to trimming and J lost 2 bases, with 18 bases between them. In DNA form, the CDR3 reads TGCAGCATACGCCGGAGGGGAGTAAACACTGAAGCTTTCTTT. Translated: CSIRRRGVNTEAFF. Variable domain in full (rest from reference TRBV29-1 and TRBJ1-1): SAVISQKPSRDICQRGTSLTIQCQVDSQVTMMFWYRQQPGQSLTLIATANQGSEATYESGFVIDKFPISRPNLTFSTLTVSNMSPEDSSIYLCSIRRRGVNTEAFFGQGTRLTVV.

The CDR3 protein is CASRRDRGGQPQHF. The DNA for the CDR3 is TGTGCCAGCAGAAGGGACAGGGGAGGACAGCCCCAGCATTTT. The V and J genes are TRBV28 and TRBJ1-5; 10 nucleotides align to TRBD1. Germline values: CDR1 MDHEN, CDR2 SYDVKM. Trimming took 6 bases from V and 7 from J; bases not matched to a gene: 6. The CDR3 has 14 amino acids.

As DNA, the CDR3 is TGTGCCAGCAGCCAACACCCGGGACAGATAACTAACTATGGCTACACCTTC. Translating it yields CASSQHPGQITNYGYTF. The chain couples TRBV3-1 (or the pseudogene TRBV3-2) to TRBJ1-2, with 7 bases lining up with TRBD1. The J segment lost 0 bases and the V segment lost 2 bases, leaving 9 bases of the junction unmatched. This CDR3 has 17 amino acids. The germline CDR1 and CDR2 sequences are LGHDT and YNNKEL (reference sequence).

The chain uses TRBV20-1 and TRBJ2-3; no clear D gene. The V gene's germline CDR1 is DFQATT and CDR2 SNEGSKA (reference sequence). The V gene lost 3 bases and the J gene lost 3 bases, with 22 bases spanning the gap. This CDR3 is 17 amino acids long. Here the CDR3 DNA reads TGCAGTGCTAGTGGAATAGGTCTAGTCGGTGGTACAGATACGCAGTATTTT. Its protein product is CSASGIGLVGGTDTQYF.

The chain's CDR3 is CASSLAGGGSSYVDTQYF. CDR3 nucleotides: TGTGCCAGCAGCTTAGCCGGAGGCGGGAGCAGTTATGTAGATACGCAGTATTTT. V gene TRBV7-9 combines with J gene TRBJ2-3, with 7 bases fitting TRBD2. CDR1 is SEHNR, CDR2 FQNEAQ, per germline (reference sequence). The CDR3 has 18 amino acids. V shed 0 bases and J 5 bases; nucleotides not matched to a gene: 14.

This chain connects TRBV27 to TRBJ2-2, with 7 nucleotides matching TRBD2. In germline, CDR1 is MNHEY, CDR2 SMNVEV (reference sequence). J gave up 3 bases and V 2 bases, and 3 bases lay outside the gene matches. The CDR3 extends over 15 amino acids. The CDR3 region has the DNA TGTGCCAGCAGTTTACAGGGAGGGGACACCGGGGAGCTGTTTTTT. As protein: CASSLQGGDTGELFF.

V and J are TRBV15 and TRBJ1-1; D is ambiguous. This CDR3 spans 14 amino acids. Trimming took off 0 bases at V and 1 base at J, with 6 bases between the two ends. CDR1 is LNHNV, CDR2 YYDKDF, per germline (reference sequence). CDR3 coding DNA: TGTGCCACCAGCAGAGATCCGCGGAACACTGAAGCTTTCTTT. Amino acids: CATSRDPRNTEAFF. Drawing the rest from reference TRBV15 and TRBJ1-1, the complete variable domain is DAMVIQNPRYQVTQFGKPVTLSCSQTLNHNVMYWYQQKSSQAPKLLFHYYDKDFNNEADTPDNFQSRRPNTSFCFLDIRSPGLGDTAMYLCATSRDPRNTEAFFGQGTRLTVV.

This clone was detected only once. The chain is built from TRBV28 and TRBJ1-1; 8 bases map to TRBD1. V lost 5 bases and J lost 1; bases outside the gene matches: 15. Germline V gene lookup returns CDR1 MDHEN and CDR2 SYDVKM. The CDR3 length is 18 residues. CDR3 loop: CASSPGGSGQGANTEAFF. CDR3 nucleotides: TGTGCCAGCAGTCCCGGAGGATCCGGGCAGGGGGCGAACACTGAAGCTTTCTTT.

This chain joins TRBV11-2 and TRBJ2-5, with TRBD1 matching over 9 bases. Trimming at V came to 3 bases and at J to 5 bases, leaving 7 bases not matched to a gene. Germline V lookup: CDR1 SGHAT, CDR2 FQNNGV. The CDR3 runs to 15 residues. Here the CDR3 DNA reads TGTGCCAGCAGCTTCCGGGACAGGGAACAGGAGACCCAGTACTTC. Translated, it gives CASSFRDREQETQYF.

This clone showed up just once. The CDR3: CAIRPGQENSPLHF. The CDR3 region has the DNA TGTGCCATCAGGCCCGGACAGGAGAATTCACCCCTCCACTTT. V and J are TRBV10-3 and TRBJ1-6; 7 nucleotides match TRBD1. V shed 6 bases, J shed 7 bases, and the junction held 6 bases outside the gene matches. The CDR3 spans 14 residues. Germline V lookup: CDR1 ENHRY, CDR2 SYGVKD.

The chain is built from TRBV28 and TRBJ1-5; 12 positions agree with TRBD1. V was pared by 2 bases and J by 6 bases, with 5 bases of the junction left unmatched. The CDR3 consists of 16 residues. Germline V gene data show CDR1 as MDHEN and CDR2 as SYDVKM. CDR3 sequence: CASSLPGQGAGQPQHF. CDR3 bases: TGTGCCAGCAGTTTACCGGGACAGGGGGCGGGTCAGCCCCAGCATTTT.

The gene calls are TRBV15 and TRBJ2-7, with TRBD1 as a possible D gene (6 bases). Per the germline V gene, CDR1 is LNHNV and CDR2 is YYDKDF (reference sequence). This CDR3 is 14 amino acids long. V lost 5 bases and J lost 2, with 13 bases in between. The DNA for the CDR3 is TGTGCCACCAGCCCGGGCAGGGGTACCTACGAGCAGTACTTC. Translated, it gives CATSPGRGTYEQYF.

This chain connects TRBV6-5 to TRBJ2-5; D might be TRBD2 (6 bases). The germline V gene encodes CDR1 MNHEY and CDR2 SVGAGI. The CDR3 sequence is 15 residues long. Trimming removed 2 bases at V and 1 base at J, with 11 bases between. The CDR3 region is CASSYTWGGQETQYF. CDR3 bases: TGTGCCAGCAGTTACACCTGGGGAGGCCAAGAGACCCAGTACTTC.

V gene TRBV19 combines with J gene TRBJ1-1; 7 bases line up with TRBD1. Losses at the gene ends were 9 bases for V and 3 bases for J; bases not matched to a gene: 10. CDR3 length: 14 amino acids. Germline V gives CDR1 LNHDA, CDR2 SQIVND (reference sequence). CDR3 loop: CASNERGQYTEAFF. CDR3 DNA: TGTGCCAGCAATGAGAGGGGACAGTACACTGAAGCTTTCTTT.

The sample holds one count of this clone. The chain employs TRBV28 and TRBJ2-7, with 8 bases matching TRBD1. The CDR3 totals 14 residues. With V trimmed by 6 bases and J by 2 bases, 6 bases remained unmatched. Germline assignment: CDR1 MDHEN and CDR2 SYDVKM. Written as DNA, the CDR3 is TGTGCCAGCAGGTCCGGACAGGGCCCCTACGAGCAGTACTTC. This codes for CASRSGQGPYEQYF.

V gene TRBV7-6 combines with J gene TRBJ2-2; possible D gene TRBD2, 5 bases. Trimming pared 3 bases from V and 6 bases from J, leaving 20 bases between. The germline gives CDR1 SGHVS, CDR2 FNYEAQ. This CDR3 is built from 17 residues. In DNA form, the CDR3 reads TGTGCCAGCAGCTTTTTTCTAGGCGGGTCCGGTGCCGGGGAGCTGTTTTTT. Translation: CASSFFLGGSGAGELFF.